This record covers a single TCR beta chain. The antigen is not known. A junction boundary mismatches the germline segment, possibly from a read error. The CDR3 totals 14 residues. Germline values: CDR1 MNHNS, CDR2 SASEGT. The data are from a study of T cell responses to AZD1222 COVID-19 vaccine. Profiled with immunoSEQ multiplex PCR; TCRdb holds only in-frame clones, not every one. Of 150,000 to 200,000 clones listed, about 90% are singletons. Study-wide points: CD4 TCRs covered the whole spike, strongest at regions 160-218 and 743-854. Researchers took repertoire samples only after the peak T cell response had come. Females made up more of the donors, who were largely white British, and clonal diversity may have come out too low.

The chain is built from TRBV6-1 and TRBJ1-3; D might be TRBD1 (5 bases). The origin of this receptor is an adult in good health. The specimen was peripheral blood, collected on day 0 of AZD1222 vaccination. The CDR3 DNA reads TGTGCCAGCAGGGAAGGGGCCCGGGGAAACACCATATATTTT. It translates to CASREGARGNTIYF.